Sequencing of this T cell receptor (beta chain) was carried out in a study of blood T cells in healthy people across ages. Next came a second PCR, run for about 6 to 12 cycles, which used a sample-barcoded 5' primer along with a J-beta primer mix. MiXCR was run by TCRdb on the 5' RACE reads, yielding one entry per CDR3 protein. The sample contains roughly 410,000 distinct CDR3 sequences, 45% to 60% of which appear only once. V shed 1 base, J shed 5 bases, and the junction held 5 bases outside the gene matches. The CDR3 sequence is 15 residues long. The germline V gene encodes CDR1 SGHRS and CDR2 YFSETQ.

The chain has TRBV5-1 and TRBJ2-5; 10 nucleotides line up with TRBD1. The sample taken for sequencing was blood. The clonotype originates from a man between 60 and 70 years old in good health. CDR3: CASSLRDRGGETQYF. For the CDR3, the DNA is TGCGCCAGCAGCTTGAGGGACAGGGGTGGCGAGACCCAGTACTTC.